In this sample, the clone carrying this T cell receptor beta chain turned up many times. Trimming took off 1 base at V and 4 bases at J, with 10 bases between the two ends. CDR1 is LGHNA and CDR2 is YSLEER in the germline V gene. The CDR3 runs 15 residues. Indicated time point: newly diagnosed GD, antithyroid drugs for less than 3 months. Researchers made the TCR library from RNA that was extracted from PBMCs. These data are taken from a study of regulatory T cells in long-lasting Graves disease. Library construction for TCR beta used iRepertoire HTBI primers and Arm-PCR of CDR3 regions. TCRdb processed the multiplex PCR reads anew with MiXCR; each CDR3 protein has one entry. Among 550,000 or so distinct CDR3 sequences listed, around 11% were seen once. These data also featured in a second study, about T cells in Graves' hyperthyroidism and ophthalmopathy. From that study: Uncontrolled infection, other autoimmune disease, pregnancy or lactation excluded patients.

The starting material was peripheral blood mononuclear cells (PBMCs), obtained at new diagnosis, from a patient treated with antithyroid drugs. The chain uses TRBV4-3 and TRBJ1-4; D is unclear. The clonotype was recovered from a woman aged 25 to 45 with Graves disease. CDR3 residues: CASSQGLRLNEKLFF. The CDR3 DNA sequence: TGCGCCAGCAGCCAAGGACTCCGACTTAATGAAAAACTGTTTTTT.